This T cell receptor beta chain was captured in a study of CD8 T cells in ankylosing spondylitis. Whole-study findings and limits: Blood of patients with ankylosing spondylitis appeared to be characterized by a TCR beta motif of 8 or 9 highly homologous variants.

Trimming took 1 base from V and 4 from J, leaving 7 bases between them. In germline, CDR1 is SGHTA, CDR2 FQGTGA. The CDR3 consists of 13 residues. In its sample, this clonotype was seen many times. Its antigen is not known. Preparation of TCR beta libraries was done by quantitative 5'-RACE with molecular barcodes. Each CDR3 protein gets one entry after TCRdb re-called the 5' RACE reads with MiXCR. The repertoire holds hundreds of thousands of distinct CDR3 sequences, 10% to 15% seen once, with approximately 0.46% in the top ten. The genes are TRBV7-3 and TRBJ1-1; D is unresolved. Source material: blood, either unsorted or a sorted T cell fraction (not recorded which). The clonotype originates from a male donor with ankylosing spondylitis. The CDR3 loop is CASSLREATEAFF. CDR3 in DNA: TGTGCCAGCAGCTTAAGGGAGGCCACTGAAGCTTTCTTT.